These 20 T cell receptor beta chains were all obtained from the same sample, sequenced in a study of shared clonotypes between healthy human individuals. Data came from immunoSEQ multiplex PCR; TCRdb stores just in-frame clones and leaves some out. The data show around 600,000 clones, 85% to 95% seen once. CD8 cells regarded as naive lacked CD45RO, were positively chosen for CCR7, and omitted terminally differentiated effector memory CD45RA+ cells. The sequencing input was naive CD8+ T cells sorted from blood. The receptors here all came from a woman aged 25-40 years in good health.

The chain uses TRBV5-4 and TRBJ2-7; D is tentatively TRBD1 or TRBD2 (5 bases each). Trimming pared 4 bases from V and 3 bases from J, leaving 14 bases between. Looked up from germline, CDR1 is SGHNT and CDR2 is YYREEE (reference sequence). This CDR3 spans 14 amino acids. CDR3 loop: CASSNLLGDYEQYF. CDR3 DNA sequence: TGTGCCAGCAGCAACCTACTAGGGGACTACGAGCAGTACTTC.

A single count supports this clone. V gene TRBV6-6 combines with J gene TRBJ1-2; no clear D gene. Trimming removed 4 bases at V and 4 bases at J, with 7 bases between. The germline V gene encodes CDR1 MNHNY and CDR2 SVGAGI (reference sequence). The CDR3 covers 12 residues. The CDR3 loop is CASSSTGYGYTF. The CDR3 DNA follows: TGTGCCAGCAGTTCCACTGGCTATGGCTACACCTTC.

The CDR3: CASSQGMRSYEQYF. The DNA for the CDR3 is TGTGCCAGCAGCCAGGGGATGAGGTCCTACGAGCAGTACTTC. This rearrangement joins TRBV13 to TRBJ2-7, with a weak D call TRBD1 (6 bases). The V end was cut by 5 bases, the J end by 1 base, with 12 bases between. There are 14 residues in the CDR3. Looked up from germline, CDR1 is PRHDT and CDR2 is FYEKMQ (reference sequence).

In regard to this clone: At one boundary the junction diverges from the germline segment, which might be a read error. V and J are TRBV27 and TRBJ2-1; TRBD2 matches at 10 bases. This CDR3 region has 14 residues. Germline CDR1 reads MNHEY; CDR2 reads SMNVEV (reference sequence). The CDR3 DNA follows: TGTGCCAGCAGTTTATTGGCTAGCGGGAGATCCAAGGTCTTC. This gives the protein CASSLLASGRSKVF.

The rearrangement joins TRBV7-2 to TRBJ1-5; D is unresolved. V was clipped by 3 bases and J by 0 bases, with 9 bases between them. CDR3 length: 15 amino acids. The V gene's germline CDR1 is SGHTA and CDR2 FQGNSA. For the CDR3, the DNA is TGTGCCAGCAGCTTCGATATGGATAGCAATCAGCCCCAGCATTTT. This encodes CASSFDMDSNQPQHF.

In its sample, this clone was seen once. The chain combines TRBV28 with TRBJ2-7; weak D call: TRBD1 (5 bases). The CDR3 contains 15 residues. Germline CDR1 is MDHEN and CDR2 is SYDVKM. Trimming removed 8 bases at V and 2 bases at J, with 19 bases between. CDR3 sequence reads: CASLGYGHGPYEQYF. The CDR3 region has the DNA TGTGCCAGCCTCGGTTACGGACACGGCCCCTACGAGCAGTACTTC. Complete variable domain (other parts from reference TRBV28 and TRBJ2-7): DVKVTQSSRYLVKRTGEKVFLECVQDMDHENMFWYRQDPGLGLRLIYFSYDVKMKEKGDIPEGYSVSREKKERFSLILESASTNQTSMYLCASLGYGHGPYEQYFGPGTRLTVT.

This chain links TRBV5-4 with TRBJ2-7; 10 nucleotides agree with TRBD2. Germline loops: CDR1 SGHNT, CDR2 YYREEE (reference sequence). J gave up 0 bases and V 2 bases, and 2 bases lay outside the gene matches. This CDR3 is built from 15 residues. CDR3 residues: CASSFSGRSSYEQYF. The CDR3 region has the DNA TGTGCCAGCAGCTTTAGCGGGAGGTCCTCCTACGAGCAGTACTTC.

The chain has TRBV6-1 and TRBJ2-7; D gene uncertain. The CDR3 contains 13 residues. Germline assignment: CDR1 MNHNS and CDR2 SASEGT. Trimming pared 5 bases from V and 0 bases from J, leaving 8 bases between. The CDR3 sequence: CASSPGVSYEQYF. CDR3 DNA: TGTGCCAGCAGTCCCGGCGTCTCCTACGAGCAGTACTTC.

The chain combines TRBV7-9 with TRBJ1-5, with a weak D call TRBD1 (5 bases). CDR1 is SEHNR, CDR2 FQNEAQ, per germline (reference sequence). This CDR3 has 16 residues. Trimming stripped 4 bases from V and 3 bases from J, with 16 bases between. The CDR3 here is CASSSLGTGDNQPQHF. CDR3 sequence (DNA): TGTGCCAGCAGCTCCCTTGGGACGGGGGACAATCAGCCCCAGCATTTT.

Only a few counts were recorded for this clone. The CDR3 DNA sequence: TGTGCCAGCAGCTTAGCGGAACAGGGGCGGTACGAGCAGTACTTC. It translates to CASSLAEQGRYEQYF. The V gene is TRBV7-9, the J gene TRBJ2-7, with TRBD1 identical over 7 bases. The CDR3 is 15 residues long. The V gene's germline CDR1 is SEHNR and CDR2 FQNEAQ (reference sequence). The V gene end was trimmed by 0 bases and the J gene end by 4 bases; junction bases not matched to a gene: 6.

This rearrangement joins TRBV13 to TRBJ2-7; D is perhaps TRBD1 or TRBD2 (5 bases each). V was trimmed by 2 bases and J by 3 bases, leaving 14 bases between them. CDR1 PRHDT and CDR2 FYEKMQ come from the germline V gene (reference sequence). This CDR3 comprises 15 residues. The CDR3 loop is CASSLRGGTVYEQYF. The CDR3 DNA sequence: TGTGCCAGCAGCTTACGGGGCGGAACAGTCTACGAGCAGTACTTC.

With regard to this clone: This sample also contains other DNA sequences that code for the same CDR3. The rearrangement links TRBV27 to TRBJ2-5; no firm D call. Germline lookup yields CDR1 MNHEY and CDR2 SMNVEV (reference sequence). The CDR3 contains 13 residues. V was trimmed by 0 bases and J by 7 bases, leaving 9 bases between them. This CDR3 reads CASSLSRAGTQYF. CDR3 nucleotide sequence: TGTGCCAGCAGTTTATCAAGGGCTGGGACCCAGTACTTC.

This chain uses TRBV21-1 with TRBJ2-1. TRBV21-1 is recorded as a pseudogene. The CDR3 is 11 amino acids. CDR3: CASSKANEQFF. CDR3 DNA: TGTGCCAGCAGCAAAGCCAATGAGCAGTTCTTC.

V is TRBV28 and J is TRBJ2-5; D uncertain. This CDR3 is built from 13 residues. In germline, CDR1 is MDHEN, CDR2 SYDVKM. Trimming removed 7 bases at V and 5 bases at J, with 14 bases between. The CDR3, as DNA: TGTGCCAGCAAGCCAAGGGCCGGGGAGACCCAGTACTTC. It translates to CASKPRAGETQYF.

As DNA, the CDR3 is TGTGCCAGCAGCTCCCTGAGTGTGACAGGGGATATCGCGGAACGAGCTTTCTTT. Translated: CASSSLSVTGDIAERAFF. The V and J genes are TRBV7-9 and TRBJ1-1; the match to TRBD1 covers 8 bases. The CDR3 loop spans 18 amino acids. Germline CDR1 and CDR2: SEHNR and FQNEAQ (reference sequence). The ends lost 4 bases at V and 10 bases at J; junction bases unmatched: 23.

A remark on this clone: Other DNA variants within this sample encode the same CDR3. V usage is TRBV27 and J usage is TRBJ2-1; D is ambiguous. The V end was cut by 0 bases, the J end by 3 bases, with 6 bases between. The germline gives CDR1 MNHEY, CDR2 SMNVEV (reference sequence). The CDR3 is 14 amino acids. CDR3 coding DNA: TGTGCCAGCAGTTTATCCCGGATCTACAATGAGCAGTTCTTC. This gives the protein CASSLSRIYNEQFF.

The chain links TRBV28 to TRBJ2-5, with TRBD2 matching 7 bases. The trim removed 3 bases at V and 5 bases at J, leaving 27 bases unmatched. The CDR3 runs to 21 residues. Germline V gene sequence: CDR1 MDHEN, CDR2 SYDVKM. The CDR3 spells CASSFSLLKRALLGEGETQYF. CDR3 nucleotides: TGTGCCAGCAGTTTCTCTCTTCTAAAGAGGGCCCTACTCGGGGAGGGGGAGACCCAGTACTTC.

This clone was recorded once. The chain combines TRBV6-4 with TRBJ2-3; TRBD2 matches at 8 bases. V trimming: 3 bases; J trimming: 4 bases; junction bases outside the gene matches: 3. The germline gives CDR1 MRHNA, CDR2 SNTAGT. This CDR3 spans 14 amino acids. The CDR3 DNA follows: TGTGCCAGCAGTGAGCGGACTAGCCCAGATACGCAGTATTTT. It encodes CASSERTSPDTQYF.

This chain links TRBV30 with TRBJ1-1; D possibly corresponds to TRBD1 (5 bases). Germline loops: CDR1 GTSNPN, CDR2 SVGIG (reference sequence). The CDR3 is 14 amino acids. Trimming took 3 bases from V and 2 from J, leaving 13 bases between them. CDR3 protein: CAWSRRRGNTEAFF. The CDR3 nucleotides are TGTGCCTGGAGCCGCCGGAGGGGTAACACTGAAGCTTTCTTT.

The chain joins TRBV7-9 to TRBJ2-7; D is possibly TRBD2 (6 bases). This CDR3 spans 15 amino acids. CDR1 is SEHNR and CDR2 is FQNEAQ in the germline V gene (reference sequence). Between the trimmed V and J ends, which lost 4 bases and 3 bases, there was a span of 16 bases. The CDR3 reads CASSSPPGLNYEQYF. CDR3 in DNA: TGTGCCAGCAGCTCTCCCCCCGGACTAAACTACGAGCAGTACTTC.